What follows describes a single T cell receptor (beta chain). Its antigen remains unidentified. Profiling relied on immunoSEQ multiplex PCR, and the TCRdb table lists in-frame clones only, not all of them. The data show about 50,000 clones, with about 93% seen just once and 6% to 8% held by the top ten. This CDR3 comprises 13 residues. Germline lookup yields CDR1 SGHRS and CDR2 YFSETQ. V gave up 1 base and J gave up 5 bases, with 9 bases separating them. These data are taken from a study of OX40 agonist ivuxolimab in advanced cancers. As for the study in general: Patients were treated with ivuxolimab, an agonistic anti-OX40 (CD134) antibody. Three patients, one with hepatocellular carcinoma and two with cutaneous melanoma, responded partially. The study's findings and limits: In CD8+ T cells, expanded clones were on average more numerous than in CD4+. Some of the nonresponding patients also showed low levels of normalized T-cell clonal expansion.

The rearrangement links TRBV5-1 to TRBJ1-1; no definite D call. Specimen: CD4+ or CD8+ T cells sorted from blood, collected in a trial of the OX40 agonist ivuxolimab. The sequence came from an adult with an advanced solid tumor such as melanoma, head and neck, liver or kidney cancer. CDR3: CASSLTECTEAFF. In DNA form, the CDR3 reads TGCGCCAGCAGCTTGACGGAATGTACTGAAGCTTTCTTT.